This T cell receptor (beta chain) came from a study of shared clonotypes between healthy human individuals. General study results and limits: Rarefaction analysis demonstrated incomplete sorted-subset sequencing notwithstanding large depth.

A word on this clone: What it binds is unknown.

The deep-level immunoSEQ assay was used. Here immunoSEQ multiplex PCR was the method, and the copy in TCRdb shows in-frame clones only, minus some. The repertoire holds about 1.9 million clones, with 93% as singletons. The V and J ends lost 1 base and 1 base, in that order; junction bases with no gene match: 12. CDR3 length: 18 amino acids. Germline V gene data show CDR1 as SGHRS and CDR2 as YFSETQ. It was CD45RO-negative cells, positively selected for CCR7, that made up naive CD8 cells, with terminally differentiated effector memory CD45RA+ cells excluded. This TCR derives from a man aged 18 to 30 in good health. Some clones in this sample may be carry-over from other donors' samples. The V gene is TRBV5-1, the J gene TRBJ2-3; 7 bases agree with TRBD2. The sample comprised naive CD8+ T cells from PBMCs. CDR3 loop: CASSLPYRTRQGTDTQYF. DNA of the CDR3: TGCGCCAGCAGCTTGCCCTACCGGACTAGGCAAGGCACAGATACGCAGTATTTT.